This TCR beta chain emerged from a study of cytomegalovirus exposure and HLA in healthy donors. General study findings and limits: A link between a missense DCLRE1C variant and TCR beta V- and J-gene trimming emerged from a later analysis. Sequencing had likely introduced a cluster of highly shared sequence variants as an artifact. In an earlier analysis, about 87% or about 30%: the productive usage of most TCR beta V segments.

Germline assignment: CDR1 GTSNPN and CDR2 SVGIG (reference sequence). The CDR3 extends over 13 amino acids. The ends lost 1 base at V and 7 bases at J; junction bases unmatched: 0. The PCR contained 60 Vbeta and 13 Jbeta primers. The data were produced by immunoSEQ multiplex PCR, yet TCRdb's version contains in-frame clones alone and is incomplete. The sample carries more than 95,000 clones, around four fifths recorded once. There were likely unrecorded immune exposures, though donors were nominally healthy when sampled. On this clone: Its antigen is still unknown. Other DNA sequences in the same sample also yield this CDR3.

This chain connects TRBV30 to TRBJ1-6; 8 bases align to TRBD1. Input material: PBMCs. The TCR sequence derives from a man aged 18 to 30 in good health and CMV-seropositive. CDR3 sequence (DNA): TGTGCCTGGAGTGGGACAGGGAATTCACCCCTCCACTTT. Its protein product is CAWSGTGNSPLHF. Full variable domain (remainder filled in from reference TRBV30 and TRBJ1-6): SQTIHQWPATLVQPVGSPLSLECTVEGTSNPNLYWYRQAAGRGLQLLFYSVGIGQISSEVPQNLSASRPQDRQFILSSKKLLLSDSGFYLCAWSGTGNSPLHFGNGTRLTVT.